These 31 T cell receptor beta chains came from one sample sequenced in a study of T cells after posttransplantation cyclophosphamide. The repertoire was sequenced with immunoSEQ multiplex PCR; TCRdb's copy has only in-frame clones and lacks some. This repertoire holds approximately 27,000 clones, and none appear only once. The sample taken for sequencing was PBMCs. The source of these receptors is a man aged 50 to 60 in good health, CMV-negative, and a related stem cell transplant donor.

In its sample, this clone was seen many times. The chain uses TRBV27 and TRBJ2-5, with 7 bases lining up with TRBD2. The trim removed 5 bases at V and 2 bases at J, leaving 11 bases unmatched. The CDR3 extends over 16 amino acids. Germline assignment: CDR1 MNHEY and CDR2 SMNVEV (reference sequence). CDR3: CASSPSAGDVQETQYF. The DNA for the CDR3 is TGTGCCAGCAGTCCCTCGGCGGGGGACGTACAAGAGACCCAGTACTTC.

This clone was found many times. The chain joins TRBV7-7 to TRBJ2-2, with 10 bases aligning to TRBD2. CDR1 and CDR2 from the germline V gene are SSHAT and FNYEAQ (reference sequence). The CDR3 totals 15 residues. V lost 1 base and J lost 6; bases outside the gene matches: 2. CDR3 residues: CASSLETSGAGELFF. The CDR3 nucleotides read TGTGCCAGCAGCTTAGAAACTAGCGGGGCCGGGGAGCTGTTTTTT.

This clone came up many times. The CDR3 DNA follows: TGCAGCGTTGATCCCGTTGGCAGCGGGTCGGGGACCCAGTACTTC. Its protein is CSVDPVGSGSGTQYF. This rearrangement joins TRBV29-1 to TRBJ2-5; D may be TRBD2 (6 bases). Germline V gene sequence: CDR1 SQVTM, CDR2 ANQGSEA. CDR3 length equals 15 residues. Trimming took 3 bases from V and 7 from J, leaving 21 bases between them.

This clone was seen at least ten times. The chain is built from TRBV5-1 and TRBJ2-1; TRBD2 matches at 14 bases. The CDR3 runs 18 residues. J lost 0 bases, V lost 0 bases, and 2 bases had no gene match. Germline CDR1 is SGHRS and CDR2 is YFSETQ. The CDR3 protein is CASSLGTSGRNSYNEQFF. CDR3 bases: TGCGCCAGCAGCTTGGGGACTAGCGGGAGGAACTCCTACAATGAGCAGTTCTTC.

This clone was picked up many times. This sequence joins TRBV10-3 and TRBJ2-2, with no clear D. V lost 0 bases and J lost 6, with 8 bases in between. CDR3 size: 14 residues. Looked up from germline, CDR1 is ENHRY and CDR2 is SYGVKD. The CDR3 DNA sequence: TGTGCCATCAGTGAGTCAGGAGAAGCCGGGGAGCTGTTTTTT. It specifies CAISESGEAGELFF.

The sample holds many counts of this clone. The chain carries TRBV2 and TRBJ2-7, with a tentative D call TRBD2 (5 bases). Germline values: CDR1 SNHLY, CDR2 FYNNEI. The CDR3 runs to 11 residues. V lost 6 bases, J lost 6 bases, and 9 bases lay in between. CDR3 region: CASRDSPEQYF. For the CDR3, the DNA is TGTGCCAGCAGGGACTCCCCCGAGCAGTACTTC.

This clone was seen repeatedly, ten times or more. The chain has TRBV7-3 and TRBJ2-3, with D possibly TRBD1 on 6 matching bases. V was shortened by 0 bases and J by 2 bases, with 12 bases between the two germline ends. CDR3 length: 16 amino acids. The germline gives CDR1 SGHTA, CDR2 FQGTGA. In nucleotides, the CDR3 is TGTGCCAGCAGCTTAACCCCCACAGGGTCCACAGATACGCAGTATTTT. Translating gives CASSLTPTGSTDTQYF.

This clone was counted at least ten times. The chain links TRBV18 to TRBJ2-2, with D hard to call. CDR3 size: 14 residues. V lost 5 bases and J 4 bases, leaving 11 bases between the germline ends. From germline, CDR1 is KGHSH and CDR2 LQKENI. In DNA, the CDR3 is TGTGCCAGCTCAACTCGACTCGTCACCGGGGAGCTGTTTTTT. Amino acid sequence: CASSTRLVTGELFF. The full variable domain, with the rest looked up from reference TRBV18 and TRBJ2-2, is NAGVMQNPRHLVRRRGQEARLRCSPMKGHSHVYWYRQLPEEGLKFMVYLQKENIIDESGMPKERFSAEFPKEGPSILRIQQVVRGDSAAYFCASSTRLVTGELFFGEGSRLTVL.

This clone was recorded many times. This sequence joins TRBV7-3 and TRBJ2-7; 9 bases map to TRBD1. Germline CDR1 SGHTA, CDR2 FQGTGA. The CDR3 length is 15 residues. After removal of 5 bases from V and 0 bases from J, the junction contained 5 bases not matched to a gene. The DNA of the CDR3 is TGTGCCAGCAGCGCCGACAGGGGGTTCTCCTACGAGCAGTACTTC. This gives the protein CASSADRGFSYEQYF.

This clone showed up many times. The gene calls are TRBV5-1 and TRBJ1-2; TRBD1 might be the D (6 bases). The CDR3 loop spans 13 amino acids. CDR1 is SGHRS, CDR2 YFSETQ, per germline. V was pared by 4 bases and J by 3 bases, with 10 bases between. CDR3 amino acids: CASSTGGDYGYTF. The CDR3 bases are TGCGCCAGCAGCACGGGGGGCGACTATGGCTACACCTTC.

In this sample, this clone turned up many times. This rearrangement joins TRBV15 to TRBJ2-5, with 10 bases aligning to TRBD1. Trimming took 1 base from V and 5 from J; bases not matched to a gene: 1. This CDR3 spans 14 amino acids. Germline lookup yields CDR1 LNHNV and CDR2 YYDKDF (reference sequence). The CDR3: CATSRAGQGETQYF. CDR3 DNA sequence: TGTGCCACCAGCAGAGCGGGACAGGGGGAGACCCAGTACTTC.

This clone occurred many times. The chain combines TRBV28 with TRBJ2-3, with D perhaps matching TRBD2 (5 bases). Germline V gene data show CDR1 as MDHEN and CDR2 as SYDVKM. V was cut by 8 bases and J by 9 bases, with 24 bases left in between. The CDR3 runs to 15 residues. CDR3 bases: TGTGCCAGCCCTCCTCCTGAGGGCAGATTAGTGACGCAGTATTTT. It translates to CASPPPEGRLVTQYF.

This clone was detected many times. CDR3 region: CASRTEMANEQYF. The DNA of the CDR3 is TGTGCCAGCAGGACTGAGATGGCCAACGAGCAGTACTTC. The V and J genes are TRBV6-1 and TRBJ2-7, with D unresolved. The CDR3 is 13 residues long. Trimming cost V 6 bases and J 5 bases, with 14 bases left between them. Germline assignment: CDR1 MNHNS and CDR2 SASEGT.

This clone was observed a few times. The junction departs from germline at one end; a sequencing error may be responsible. The chain joins TRBV5-1 to TRBJ1-2; 9 positions agree with TRBD1. The CDR3 length is 13 residues. Germline V gene sequence: CDR1 SGHRS, CDR2 YFSETQ. The CDR3 DNA follows: TGCGCCAGTAGCTTTACAGGGGGCCTTGGCTACACCTTC. As protein: CASSFTGGLGYTF.

In this sample, this clone turned up many times. The V call is TRBV10-2, the J call TRBJ1-2; D unclear. Trimming removed 7 bases from V and 5 bases from J, with 11 bases in between. The CDR3 contains 12 residues. Looked up from germline, CDR1 is WSHSY and CDR2 is SAAADI. The chain's CDR3 is CASNDDTYGYTF. The CDR3 bases are TGCGCCAGCAACGACGACACGTATGGCTACACCTTC.

This clone has ten or more counts. The J gene is TRBJ2-3, the V gene TRBV4-2, with D maybe TRBD1 (5 bases). CDR3 length: 15 residues. V lost 2 bases to trimming and J lost 3 bases, with 12 bases between them. Germline CDR1 LGHNA, CDR2 YNFKEQ. This CDR3 is CASSQSKGRTDTQYF. CDR3 nucleotide sequence: TGTGCCAGCAGCCAATCAAAGGGGCGAACAGATACGCAGTATTTT.

This clone has at least ten counts. The CDR3 loop is CASSDTGTSYYEQYF. The DNA of the CDR3 is TGCGCCAGCAGCGATACCGGGACTAGTTATTACGAGCAGTACTTC. The rearrangement uses TRBV5-1 and TRBJ2-7, with TRBD2 matching 8 bases. V lost 4 bases and J lost 4; bases outside the gene matches: 10. The CDR3 runs to 15 residues. The V gene's germline CDR1 is SGHRS and CDR2 YFSETQ.

This clone was counted at least ten times. The rearrangement uses TRBV19 and TRBJ2-1, with 13 bases lining up with TRBD2. Per germline, CDR1 LNHDA and CDR2 SQIVND (reference sequence). There are 19 residues in the CDR3. V shed 5 bases, J shed 0 bases, and the junction held 10 bases outside the gene matches. The CDR3 loop reads CASSRNPGLAGSSYNEQFF. The CDR3 DNA reads TGTGCCAGTAGTCGGAACCCGGGACTAGCGGGAAGCTCCTACAATGAGCAGTTCTTC.

This clone was seen many times. The CDR3 is CASSWGEDTQYF. The CDR3 DNA reads as TGTGCCAGCAGCTGGGGGGAGGATACGCAGTATTTT. J is TRBJ2-3 and V is TRBV5-4; D may be TRBD2 (6 bases). Trimming pared 3 bases from V and 6 bases from J, leaving 8 bases between. The germline gives CDR1 SGHNT, CDR2 YYREEE (reference sequence). The CDR3 is 12 amino acids.

This clone was picked up many times. The chain links TRBV28 to TRBJ2-1, with 10 bases that match TRBD2. Germline assignment: CDR1 MDHEN and CDR2 SYDVKM. This CDR3 is built from 16 residues. Unmatched junction bases numbered 10, after V lost 6 bases and J lost 5 bases. CDR3 sequence (DNA): TGTGCCAGCAGAGCCAGCGGGAGGGCTGGAAACAATGAGCAGTTCTTC. Residues: CASRASGRAGNNEQFF.

This clone was detected many times. The rearrangement joins TRBV29-1 to TRBJ1-1; possibly TRBD1 for D (5 bases). The germline CDR1 and CDR2 sequences are SQVTM and ANQGSEA. There are 13 residues in the CDR3. The ends were cut back, 6 bases at V and 1 base at J, with 12 bases in the middle. The DNA for the CDR3 is TGCAGCGTAGACTCAGGGCGGAACACTGAAGCTTTCTTT. Protein sequence: CSVDSGRNTEAFF.

This clone was observed many times. This chain joins TRBV14 and TRBJ2-1, with 8 bases fitting TRBD1. CDR1 SGHDN and CDR2 FVKESK come from the germline V gene. V was pared by 4 bases and J by 3 bases, with 14 bases of the junction left unmatched. The CDR3 has 18 residues. The CDR3 is CASSLLTGQGTGYNEQFF. As DNA, the CDR3 is TGTGCCAGCAGCCTGCTCACCGGACAGGGAACGGGCTACAATGAGCAGTTCTTC.

This clone has ten or more counts. This rearrangement joins TRBV5-5 to TRBJ2-1, with TRBD2 identical over 9 bases. V dropped 4 bases and J dropped 3; count of bases not matched to a gene: 14. The CDR3 is made up of 18 amino acids. Germline CDR1 is SGHKS and CDR2 is YYEKEE (reference sequence). The CDR3 region is CASSRASGTVLGYNEQFF. Written as DNA, the CDR3 is TGTGCCAGCAGCCGAGCTAGCGGGACGGTTCTTGGCTACAATGAGCAGTTCTTC.

This clone was found many times. The V and J genes are TRBV29-1 and TRBJ1-1; TRBD1 is a possible D gene (5 bases). In germline, CDR1 is SQVTM, CDR2 ANQGSEA. V was trimmed by 2 bases and J by 11 bases, leaving 9 bases between them. This CDR3 has 10 amino acids. Here the CDR3 reads CSVELAGAFF. Here the CDR3 DNA reads TGCAGCGTTGAATTGGCAGGGGCTTTCTTT.

This clone was seen a handful of times. This sequence joins TRBV9 and TRBJ2-5; D not certain. Trimming removed 0 bases from V and 1 base from J, with 7 bases in between. CDR1 is SGDLS, CDR2 YYNGEE, per germline. CDR3 length: 14 amino acids. In DNA form, the CDR3 reads TGTGCCAGCAGCGTAGCGGGTCCCCAAGAGACCCAGTACTTC. Protein sequence: CASSVAGPQETQYF. Looking up the rest from reference TRBV9 and TRBJ2-5 gives the full variable domain: DSGVTQTPKHLITATGQRVTLRCSPRSGDLSVYWYQQSLDQGLQFLIQYYNGEERAKGNILERFSAQQFPDLHSELNLSSLELGDSALYFCASSVAGPQETQYFGPGTRLLVL.

At least ten counts were recorded for this clone. The J gene is TRBJ1-5, the V gene TRBV18; TRBD1 is a possible D gene (6 bases). This CDR3 is 12 amino acids long. Germline CDR1 and CDR2: KGHSH and LQKENI. Trimming shortened V by 0 bases and J by 10 bases, and 7 bases separated the two germline ends. The chain's CDR3 is CASSPPTGPQHF. CDR3 DNA sequence: TGTGCCAGCTCACCACCGACAGGACCCCAGCATTTT.

The sample holds many counts of this clone. The chain joins TRBV9 to TRBJ2-3, with D uncertain. Trimming took off 7 bases at V and 1 base at J, with 13 bases between the two ends. The CDR3 is 14 residues long. Germline V gene sequence: CDR1 SGDLS, CDR2 YYNGEE. CDR3 coding DNA: TGTGCCAGCGCTCCGGTGGCGGGCACAGATACGCAGTATTTT. Residues: CASAPVAGTDTQYF.

This clone was picked up many times. The chain uses TRBV7-7 and TRBJ2-2; a weak D match, TRBD2 (5 bases). Deletions cut 4 bases from V and 7 bases from J, with 13 bases between. Germline V gene lookup returns CDR1 SSHAT and CDR2 FNYEAQ (reference sequence). This CDR3 is built from 14 residues. CDR3 nucleotide sequence: TGTGCCAGCAGCTCTTCCGTCGAGGGCGGGGAGCTGTTTTTT. Protein sequence: CASSSSVEGGELFF.

This clone has a count of ten or more. The gene calls are TRBV30 and TRBJ2-3; D is undetermined. The germline CDR1 and CDR2 sequences are GTSNPN and SVGIG (reference sequence). The CDR3 sequence is 11 residues long. Trimming pared 2 bases from V and 6 bases from J, leaving 6 bases between. CDR3 region: CAWSPSDTQYF. In DNA, the CDR3 is TGTGCCTGGAGTCCCTCGGATACGCAGTATTTT.

This clone has a count of ten or more. This rearrangement joins TRBV6-1 to TRBJ2-7; D is uncertain. The CDR3 contains 14 residues. Germline CDR1 MNHNS, CDR2 SASEGT. V lost 7 bases and J 0 bases, leaving 13 bases between the germline ends. CDR3 DNA sequence: TGTGCCAGCACGTTGGCTTCTCACTCCTACGAGCAGTACTTC. This encodes CASTLASHSYEQYF.

Ten or more counts support this clone. CDR3 DNA: TGTGCCAGCAACTCCGGGACAGCCGATAACTATGGCTACACCTTC. Amino acids: CASNSGTADNYGYTF. This chain connects TRBV16 to TRBJ1-2; 7 nucleotides match TRBD1. After removal of 7 bases from V and 1 base from J, the junction contained 9 bases not matched to a gene. Germline V CDR1 and CDR2: KGHSY, FQNENV. The CDR3 has 15 residues.